The next 6 T cell receptor beta chains were all read from a single sample in a study of T cell repertoires in cytomegalovirus infection. Their antigens are not known. One entry per CDR3 protein, called by TCRdb with MiXCR from the reads. The data contain hundreds of thousands of distinct CDR3 sequences, roughly 36% of them singletons. Sequencing was performed on cultured PBMCs, taken from culture after CMV antigen stimulation. Receptors originate from a human donor in good health (CMV status not recorded). Some clones in this sample may be carry-over from other donors' samples.

This clonotype was detected only a few times. The chain uses TRBV27 and TRBJ2-1; 10 bases agree with TRBD2. Trimming removed 4 bases from V and 0 bases from J; junction bases left unmatched: 12. Germline lookup yields CDR1 MNHEY and CDR2 SMNVEV (reference sequence). CDR3 size: 19 residues. CDR3 nucleotide sequence: TGTGCCAGCAGTTCCCCGGGTAGCGGGAGGACCAGCTCCTACAATGAGCAGTTCTTC. It specifies CASSSPGSGRTSSYNEQFF.

This sequence joins TRBV7-9 and TRBJ2-6; D not certain. The V and J ends lost 10 bases and 0 bases respectively, with 19 bases between them. The length of the CDR3 is 17 residues. Germline CDR1 SEHNR, CDR2 FQNEAQ (reference sequence). The CDR3 DNA follows: TGTGCCACCTCGTCTAAGGGTGGTAACTCTGGGGCCAACGTCCTGACTTTC. This gives the protein CATSSKGGNSGANVLTF.

V and J are TRBV27 and TRBJ1-2, with 9 bases that match TRBD1. V shed 0 bases and J 4 bases; nucleotides not matched to a gene: 12. The germline gives CDR1 MNHEY, CDR2 SMNVEV (reference sequence). This CDR3 is 18 amino acids long. The CDR3 DNA is TGTGCCAGCAGTTTATCATTGCCTAGGACAGGGGTTGGCTATGGCTACACCTTC. Its protein product is CASSLSLPRTGVGYGYTF.

This clonotype has only a few counts. The chain employs TRBV7-6 and TRBJ2-5; 11 bases are shared with TRBD2. The germline V gene encodes CDR1 SGHVS and CDR2 FNYEAQ. V was clipped by 6 bases and J by 7 bases; unmatched bases: 7. The CDR3 consists of 14 residues. The CDR3 DNA follows: TGTGCCAGCAGGCCGACTAGCGGGATACGGACCCAGTACTTC. This encodes CASRPTSGIRTQYF.

The chain is built from TRBV7-2 and TRBJ2-3; the D is unclear. The CDR3 extends over 13 amino acids. The V end was cut by 2 bases, the J end by 5 bases, with 8 bases between. CDR1 is SGHTA, CDR2 FQGNSA, per germline. The CDR3 DNA follows: TGTGCCAGCAGCTTAAGTTTTGGAGATACGCAGTATTTT. It translates to CASSLSFGDTQYF.

The chain joins TRBV28 to TRBJ1-5; D unresolved. Trimming pared 2 bases from V and 6 bases from J, leaving 8 bases between. Looked up from germline, CDR1 is MDHEN and CDR2 is SYDVKM. The CDR3 covers 13 residues. The CDR3 sequence: CASSLRGIQPQHF. CDR3 in DNA: TGTGCCAGCAGTTTAAGAGGTATTCAGCCCCAGCATTTT. Full variable domain (rest looked up from reference TRBV28 and TRBJ1-5): DVKVTQSSRYLVKRTGEKVFLECVQDMDHENMFWYRQDPGLGLRLIYFSYDVKMKEKGDIPEGYSVSREKKERFSLILESASTNQTSMYLCASSLRGIQPQHFGDGTRLSIL.